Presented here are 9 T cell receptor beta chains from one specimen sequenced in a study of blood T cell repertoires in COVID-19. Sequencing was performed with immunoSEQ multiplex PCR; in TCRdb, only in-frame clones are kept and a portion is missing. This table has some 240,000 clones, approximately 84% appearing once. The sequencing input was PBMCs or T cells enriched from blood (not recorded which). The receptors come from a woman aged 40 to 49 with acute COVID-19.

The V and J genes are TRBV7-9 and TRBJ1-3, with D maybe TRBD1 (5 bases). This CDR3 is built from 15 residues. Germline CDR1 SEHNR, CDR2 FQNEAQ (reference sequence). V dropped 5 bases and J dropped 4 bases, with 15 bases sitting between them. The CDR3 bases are TGTGCCAGCAGCGCTTCAGGGTCGCGGGGAAACACCATATATTTT. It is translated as CASSASGSRGNTIYF.

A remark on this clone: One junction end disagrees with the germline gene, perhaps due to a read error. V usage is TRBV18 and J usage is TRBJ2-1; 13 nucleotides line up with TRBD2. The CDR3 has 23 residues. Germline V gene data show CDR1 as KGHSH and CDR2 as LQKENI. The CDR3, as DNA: TGTGCCAGCTCCCCACCGAGGACTAGCGGGAGCTTCGGTTCTAAACGCTCCTACAATGAGCAGTTCTTC. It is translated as CASSPPRTSGSFGSKRSYNEQFF.

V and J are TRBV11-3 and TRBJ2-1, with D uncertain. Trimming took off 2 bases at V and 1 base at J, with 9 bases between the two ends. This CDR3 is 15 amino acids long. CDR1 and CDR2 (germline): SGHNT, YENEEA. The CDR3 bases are TGTGCCAGCAGCTTACGAGGTTCTTCCTACAATGAGCAGTTCTTC. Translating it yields CASSLRGSSYNEQFF.

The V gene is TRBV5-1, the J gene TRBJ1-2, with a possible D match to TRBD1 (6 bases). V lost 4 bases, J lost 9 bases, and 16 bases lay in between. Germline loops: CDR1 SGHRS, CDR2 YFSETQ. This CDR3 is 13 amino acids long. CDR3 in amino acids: CASSPPGVGSYTF. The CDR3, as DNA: TGCGCCAGCAGCCCGCCAGGGGTGGGGAGCTACACCTTC. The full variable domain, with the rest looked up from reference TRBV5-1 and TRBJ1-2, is KAGVTQTPRYLIKTRGQQVTLSCSPISGHRSVSWYQQTPGQGLQFLFEYFSETQRNKGNFPGRFSGRQFSNSRSEMNVSTLELGDSALYLCASSPPGVGSYTFGSGTRLTVV.

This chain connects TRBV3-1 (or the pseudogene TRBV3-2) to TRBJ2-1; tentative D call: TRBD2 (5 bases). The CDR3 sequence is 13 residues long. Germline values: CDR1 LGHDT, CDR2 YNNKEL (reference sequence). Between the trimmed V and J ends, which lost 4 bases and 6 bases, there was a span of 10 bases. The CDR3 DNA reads TGTGCCAGCAGCCTAAGGCTAGCCAATGAGCAGTTCTTC. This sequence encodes CASSLRLANEQFF.

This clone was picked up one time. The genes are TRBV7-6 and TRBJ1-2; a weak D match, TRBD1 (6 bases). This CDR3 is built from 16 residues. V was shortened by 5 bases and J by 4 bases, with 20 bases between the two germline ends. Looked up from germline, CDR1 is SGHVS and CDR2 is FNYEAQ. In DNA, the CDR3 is TGTGCCAGCAGCCTTTCCACAGGGCCAACCTCCTATGGCTACACCTTC. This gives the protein CASSLSTGPTSYGYTF.

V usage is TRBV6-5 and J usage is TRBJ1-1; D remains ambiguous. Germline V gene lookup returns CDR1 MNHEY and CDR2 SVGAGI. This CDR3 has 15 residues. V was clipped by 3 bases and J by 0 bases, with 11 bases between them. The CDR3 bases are TGTGCCAGCAGTTATATGGCACTATTGAACACTGAAGCTTTCTTT. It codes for CASSYMALLNTEAFF.

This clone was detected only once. Here the CDR3 DNA reads TGCGCCAGCAGTGATCTCGGGACAGACAACACCGGGGAGCTGTTTTTT. Translation: CASSDLGTDNTGELFF. The chain is built from TRBV10-1 and TRBJ2-2, with 7 bases fitting TRBD1. The germline V gene has CDR1 WNHNN and CDR2 SYGVQD (reference sequence). V lost 3 bases, J lost 2 bases, and 6 bases stayed unmatched. The CDR3 totals 16 residues.

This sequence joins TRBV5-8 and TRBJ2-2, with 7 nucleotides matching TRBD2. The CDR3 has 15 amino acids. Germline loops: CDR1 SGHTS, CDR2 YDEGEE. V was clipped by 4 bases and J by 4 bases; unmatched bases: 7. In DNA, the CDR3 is TGTGCCAGCAGCCCGGCGGGGGTCGGCACCGGGGAGCTGTTTTTT. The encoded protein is CASSPAGVGTGELFF.